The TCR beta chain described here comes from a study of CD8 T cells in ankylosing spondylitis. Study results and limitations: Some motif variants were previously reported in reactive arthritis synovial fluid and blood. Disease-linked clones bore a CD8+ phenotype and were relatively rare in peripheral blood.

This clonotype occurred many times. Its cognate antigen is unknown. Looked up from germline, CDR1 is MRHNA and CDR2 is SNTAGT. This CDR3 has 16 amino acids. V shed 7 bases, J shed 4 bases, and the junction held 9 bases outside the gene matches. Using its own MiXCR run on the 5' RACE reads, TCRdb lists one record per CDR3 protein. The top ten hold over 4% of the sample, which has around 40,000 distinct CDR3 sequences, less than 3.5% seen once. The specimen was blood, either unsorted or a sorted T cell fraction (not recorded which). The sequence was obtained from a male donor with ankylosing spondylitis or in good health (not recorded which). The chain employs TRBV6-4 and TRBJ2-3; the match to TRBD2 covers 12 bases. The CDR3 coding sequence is TGTGCCAGCACCGGTCTAGCGGGAGGGCCCCCAGATACGCAGTATTTT. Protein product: CASTGLAGGPPDTQYF.